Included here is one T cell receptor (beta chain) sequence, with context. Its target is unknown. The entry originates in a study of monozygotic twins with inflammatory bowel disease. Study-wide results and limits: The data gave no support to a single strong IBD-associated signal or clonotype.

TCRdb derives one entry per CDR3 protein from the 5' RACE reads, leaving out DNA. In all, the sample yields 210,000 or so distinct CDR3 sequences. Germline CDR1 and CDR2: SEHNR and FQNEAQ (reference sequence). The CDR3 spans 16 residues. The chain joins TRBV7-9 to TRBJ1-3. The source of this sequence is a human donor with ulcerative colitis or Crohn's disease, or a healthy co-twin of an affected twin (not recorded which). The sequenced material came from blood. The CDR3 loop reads CASSLEGRRSGNTIYF.